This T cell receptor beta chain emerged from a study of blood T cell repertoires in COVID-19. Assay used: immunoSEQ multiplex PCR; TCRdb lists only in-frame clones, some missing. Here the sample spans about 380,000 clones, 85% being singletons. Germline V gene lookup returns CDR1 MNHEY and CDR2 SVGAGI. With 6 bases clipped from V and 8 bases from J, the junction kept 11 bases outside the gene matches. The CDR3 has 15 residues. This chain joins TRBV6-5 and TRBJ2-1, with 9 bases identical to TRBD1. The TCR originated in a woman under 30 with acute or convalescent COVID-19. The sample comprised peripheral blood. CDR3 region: CASSVPGQGEDEQFF. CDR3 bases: TGTGCCAGCAGCGTACCGGGACAGGGAGAGGATGAGCAGTTCTTC.